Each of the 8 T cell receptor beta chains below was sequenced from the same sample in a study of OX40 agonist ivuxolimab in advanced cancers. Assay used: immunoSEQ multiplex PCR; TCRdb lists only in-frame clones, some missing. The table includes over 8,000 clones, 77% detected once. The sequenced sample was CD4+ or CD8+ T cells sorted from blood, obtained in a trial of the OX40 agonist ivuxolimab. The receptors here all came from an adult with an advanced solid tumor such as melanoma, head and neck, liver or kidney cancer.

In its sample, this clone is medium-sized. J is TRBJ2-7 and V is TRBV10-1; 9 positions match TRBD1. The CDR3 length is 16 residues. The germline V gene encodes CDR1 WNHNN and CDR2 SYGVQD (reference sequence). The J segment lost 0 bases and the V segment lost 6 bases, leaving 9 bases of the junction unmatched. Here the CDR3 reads CASRKLRDRDSYEQYF. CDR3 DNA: TGCGCCAGCAGAAAACTCCGGGACAGGGACTCCTACGAGCAGTACTTC.

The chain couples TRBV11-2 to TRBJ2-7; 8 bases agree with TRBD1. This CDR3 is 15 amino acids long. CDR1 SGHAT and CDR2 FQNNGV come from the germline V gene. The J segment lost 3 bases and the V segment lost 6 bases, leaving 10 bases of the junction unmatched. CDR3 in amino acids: CASRPAGTGYYEQYF. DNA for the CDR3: TGTGCCAGCAGGCCCGCCGGGACAGGCTACTACGAGCAGTACTTC.

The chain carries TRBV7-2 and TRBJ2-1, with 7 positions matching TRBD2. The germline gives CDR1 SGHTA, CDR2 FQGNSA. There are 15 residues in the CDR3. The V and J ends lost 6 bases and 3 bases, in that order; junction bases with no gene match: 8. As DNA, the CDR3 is TGTGCCAGCAGGTGGGCGGGAGCTAGCTACAATGAGCAGTTCTTC. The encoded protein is CASRWAGASYNEQFF.

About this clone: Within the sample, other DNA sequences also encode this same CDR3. In DNA, the CDR3 is TGTGCCAGCAGTCCTCTAGGACAGGGGAAGGACGGGGAGCTGTTTTTT. Protein product: CASSPLGQGKDGELFF. The rearrangement links TRBV27 to TRBJ2-2; 9 positions agree with TRBD1. Germline V gives CDR1 MNHEY, CDR2 SMNVEV (reference sequence). This CDR3 comprises 16 residues. Losses at the gene ends were 5 bases for V and 7 bases for J; bases not matched to a gene: 11.

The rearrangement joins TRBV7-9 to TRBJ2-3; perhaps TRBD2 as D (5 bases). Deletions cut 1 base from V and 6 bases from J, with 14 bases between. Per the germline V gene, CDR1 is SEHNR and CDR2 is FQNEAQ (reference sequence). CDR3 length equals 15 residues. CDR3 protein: CASSLGGQDADTQYF. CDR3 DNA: TGTGCCAGCAGCTTAGGCGGGCAGGATGCGGATACGCAGTATTTT.

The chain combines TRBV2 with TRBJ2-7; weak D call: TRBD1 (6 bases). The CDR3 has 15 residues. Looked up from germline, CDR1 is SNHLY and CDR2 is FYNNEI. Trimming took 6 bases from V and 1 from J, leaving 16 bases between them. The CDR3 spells CASSATGTTSYEQYF. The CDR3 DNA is TGTGCCAGCAGCGCCACAGGGACAACTTCCTACGAGCAGTACTTC.

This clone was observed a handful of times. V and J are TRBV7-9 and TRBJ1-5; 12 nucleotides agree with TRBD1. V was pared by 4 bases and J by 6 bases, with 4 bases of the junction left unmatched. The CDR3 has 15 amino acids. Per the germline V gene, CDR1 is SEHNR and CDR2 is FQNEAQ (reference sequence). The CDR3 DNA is TGTGCCAGCAGCTCCGGGACAGGGGGCCGTCAGCCCCAGCATTTT. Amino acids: CASSSGTGGRQPQHF.

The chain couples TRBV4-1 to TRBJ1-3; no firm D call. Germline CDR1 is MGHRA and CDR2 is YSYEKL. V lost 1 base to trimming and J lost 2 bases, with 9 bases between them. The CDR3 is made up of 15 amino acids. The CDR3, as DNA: TGCGCCAGCAGCCAAGTTGCCGGGACTGGAAACACCATATATTTT. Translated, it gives CASSQVAGTGNTIYF.